The sequence of this T cell receptor (beta chain) was determined in a study of T cell changes during pregnancy in multiple sclerosis. Germline CDR1 reads SNHLY; CDR2 reads FYNNEI. The CDR3 contains 13 residues. The junction had 6 bases not matched to a gene; V was cut back by 8 bases and J by 5 bases. This clone was detected only once. The data were produced by immunoSEQ multiplex PCR, yet TCRdb's version contains in-frame clones alone and is incomplete. The top ten clones hold around 3.2% of a sample with roughly 74,000 clones, 80% to 90% of them seen once. The rearrangement uses TRBV2 and TRBJ2-1; 7 nucleotides agree with TRBD1. The TCR comes from a female donor with multiple sclerosis, enrolled in a pregnancy study. The source material was peripheral blood, sampled before pregnancy. The CDR3 spells CASAPDRHNEQFF. The CDR3 DNA is TGTGCCAGCGCGCCGGACAGGCACAATGAGCAGTTCTTC.